The clone carrying this T cell receptor beta chain was picked up one time. Germline CDR1 LGHNA, CDR2 YSLEER. V lost 4 bases to trimming and J lost 9 bases; unmatched junction nucleotides: 6. This CDR3 spans 15 amino acids. This sample was included in a study of blood T cell repertoires in COVID-19. Turning to the study itself: Acute and convalescent COVID-19 samples came from the United States, Italy and Spain. PBMCs, B-cell-depleted T cells, or T cells were the source of the cDNA or gDNA that made up the material.

The method was immunoSEQ multiplex PCR; TCRdb's version includes in-frame clones alone and lacks a portion of them. This table has 73,000 or so clones, roughly 90% appearing once. This sequence joins TRBV4-3 and TRBJ2-1, with TRBD2 matching 13 bases. The sample taken for sequencing was peripheral blood. The TCR originated in a young man with acute or convalescent COVID-19. CDR3 loop: CASSPGLAGETEQFF. For the CDR3, the DNA is TGCGCCAGCAGCCCAGGACTAGCGGGAGAAACTGAGCAGTTCTTC.